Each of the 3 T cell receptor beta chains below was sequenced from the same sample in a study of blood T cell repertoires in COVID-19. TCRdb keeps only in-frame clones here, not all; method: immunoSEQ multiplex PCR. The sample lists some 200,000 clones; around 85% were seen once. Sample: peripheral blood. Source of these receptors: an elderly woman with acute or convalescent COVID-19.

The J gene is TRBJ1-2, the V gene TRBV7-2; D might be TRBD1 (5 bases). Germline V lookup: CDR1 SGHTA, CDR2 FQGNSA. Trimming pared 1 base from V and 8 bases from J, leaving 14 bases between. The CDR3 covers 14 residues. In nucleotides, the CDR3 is TGTGCCAGCAGCTTAGTCCTCCAGGGAAGCGGCTACACCTTC. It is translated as CASSLVLQGSGYTF.

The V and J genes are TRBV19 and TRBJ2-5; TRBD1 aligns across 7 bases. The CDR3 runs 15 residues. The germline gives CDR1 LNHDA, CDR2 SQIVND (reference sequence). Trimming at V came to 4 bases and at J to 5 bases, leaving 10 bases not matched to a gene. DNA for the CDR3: TGTGCCAGTAGTACCCCAGGATTCAGGGGGGAGACCCAGTACTTC. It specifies CASSTPGFRGETQYF.

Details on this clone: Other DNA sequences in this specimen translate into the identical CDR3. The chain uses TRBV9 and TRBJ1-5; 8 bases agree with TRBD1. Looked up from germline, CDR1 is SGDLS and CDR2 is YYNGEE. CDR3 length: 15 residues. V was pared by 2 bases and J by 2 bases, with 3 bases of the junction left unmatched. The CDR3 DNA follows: TGTGCCAGCAGCGTGGGGACAGGTGGCAATCAGCCCCAGCATTTT. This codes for CASSVGTGGNQPQHF.